Below, 24 T cell receptor beta chains from the same sample are listed, as sequenced in a study of cytotoxic CD8 clonotypes in ibrutinib-treated CLL. Here immunoSEQ multiplex PCR was the method, and the copy in TCRdb shows in-frame clones only, minus some. The sample yields about 89,000 clones, approximately 78% seen once. This specimen consisted of PBMCs, obtained after 12 months of ibrutinib treatment. These receptors were collected from a human donor with chronic lymphocytic leukemia.

Only one count was recorded for this clone. CDR3: CASSPPTGGAGEQYF. As DNA, the CDR3 is TGTGCCAGCAGTCCCCCGACAGGGGGCGCGGGCGAGCAGTACTTC. The V and J genes are TRBV6-6 and TRBJ2-7; 10 positions match TRBD1. Germline CDR1 MNHNY, CDR2 SVGAGI (reference sequence). Trimming at V came to 5 bases and at J to 6 bases, leaving 10 bases not matched to a gene. The CDR3 covers 15 residues.

This clone has a handful of counts. This chain connects TRBV29-1 to TRBJ2-5; D is uncertain. Germline-derived CDR1 and CDR2 are SQVTM and ANQGSEA. V dropped 5 bases and J dropped 0 bases, with 7 bases sitting between them. The CDR3 sequence is 12 residues long. The CDR3 DNA follows: TGCAGCGTTTCGGGTTACCAAGAGACCCAGTACTTC. It encodes CSVSGYQETQYF.

The chain is built from TRBV5-1 and TRBJ2-1, with D unresolved. Trimming stripped 0 bases from V and 3 bases from J, with 13 bases between. This CDR3 comprises 16 residues. Germline V gene data show CDR1 as SGHRS and CDR2 as YFSETQ. CDR3 region: CASSLDTGTRYNEQFF. The DNA for the CDR3 is TGCGCCAGCAGCTTGGATACCGGAACCCGCTACAATGAGCAGTTCTTC.

This chain joins TRBV6-5 and TRBJ2-7, with no clear D. Per the germline V gene, CDR1 is MNHEY and CDR2 is SVGAGI. The CDR3 covers 16 residues. Trimming left V 2 bases short and J 1 base short, with 15 bases between. Here the CDR3 reads CASSYRFPGQSYEQYF. The CDR3 nucleotides are TGTGCCAGCAGTTACAGGTTCCCAGGTCAATCCTACGAGCAGTACTTC.

The J gene is TRBJ2-3, the V gene TRBV15; unclear D gene. This CDR3 spans 13 amino acids. Trimming left V 6 bases short and J 1 base short, with 8 bases between. CDR1 and CDR2 from the germline V gene are LNHNV and YYDKDF (reference sequence). The chain's CDR3 is CATRTAGTDTQYF. DNA of the CDR3: TGTGCCACCAGGACGGCTGGCACAGATACGCAGTATTTT.

The chain carries TRBV11-2 and TRBJ2-7, with D uncertain. The germline V gene encodes CDR1 SGHAT and CDR2 FQNNGV. Trimming left V 0 bases short and J 5 bases short, with 11 bases between. The CDR3 extends over 14 amino acids. CDR3 in DNA: TGTGCCAGCAGCTTAGACTTCCCGTCGGACGAGCAGTACTTC. This translates into CASSLDFPSDEQYF.

This sequence joins TRBV7-2 and TRBJ1-6; 7 bases are shared with TRBD1. This CDR3 is 14 amino acids long. Germline V gene data show CDR1 as SGHTA and CDR2 as FQGNSA. The J segment lost 9 bases and the V segment lost 2 bases, leaving 4 bases of the junction unmatched. The CDR3 reads CASSLKQGTSPLHF. In nucleotides, the CDR3 is TGTGCCAGCAGCTTAAAACAGGGGACTTCACCCCTCCACTTT.

The chain employs TRBV5-1 and TRBJ2-3; no clear D gene. The CDR3 has 17 residues. Germline V CDR1 and CDR2: SGHRS, YFSETQ. The germline V and J ends were trimmed by 4 bases and 1 base, with 19 bases remaining between them. The CDR3 protein is CASSPWIATTGTDTQYF. The CDR3 bases are TGCGCCAGCAGCCCGTGGATAGCCACCACCGGCACAGATACGCAGTATTTT.

The genes are TRBV5-1 and TRBJ2-7; 8 bases map to TRBD2. J gave up 6 bases and V 4 bases, and 9 bases lay outside the gene matches. Germline V lookup: CDR1 SGHRS, CDR2 YFSETQ. There are 14 residues in the CDR3. In nucleotides, the CDR3 is TGCGCCAGCAGCCAGGAGCGGGGGCCGTTCGAGCAGTACTTC. Its translation: CASSQERGPFEQYF.

The rearrangement links TRBV27 to TRBJ1-1; D gene unclear. The germline V gene has CDR1 MNHEY and CDR2 SMNVEV (reference sequence). V dropped 1 base and J dropped 1 base, with 4 bases sitting between them. The CDR3 sequence is 13 residues long. The CDR3 loop reads CASSLLENTEAFF. In nucleotides, the CDR3 is TGTGCCAGCAGTTTATTGGAGAACACTGAAGCTTTCTTT.

The CDR3 sequence: CASSVLGQGAYNEQFF. The CDR3 DNA reads as TGTGCCAGCAGCGTACTGGGACAGGGGGCGTATAATGAGCAGTTCTTC. V gene TRBV9 combines with J gene TRBJ2-1, with 12 bases lining up with TRBD1. Trimming removed 1 base from V and 7 bases from J; junction bases left unmatched: 6. Per the germline V gene, CDR1 is SGDLS and CDR2 is YYNGEE. The CDR3 consists of 16 residues.

This rearrangement joins TRBV5-1 to TRBJ2-6, with D perhaps matching TRBD2 (7 bases). The CDR3 runs to 18 residues. Trimming pared 0 bases from V and 1 base from J, leaving 14 bases between. Per the germline V gene, CDR1 is SGHRS and CDR2 is YFSETQ. CDR3 protein: CASSLAGRGGSGANVLTF. CDR3 in DNA: TGCGCCAGCAGCTTGGCCGGCAGGGGAGGGTCTGGGGCCAACGTCCTGACTTTC.

V and J are TRBV4-2 and TRBJ2-6; 11 bases match TRBD1. CDR1 is LGHNA, CDR2 YNFKEQ, per germline. This CDR3 has 18 amino acids. The junction had 3 bases not matched to a gene; V was cut back by 0 bases and J by 2 bases. The CDR3 bases are TGTGCCAGCAGCCAAGAAGGACAGGGGGCAACTGGGGCCAACGTCCTGACTTTC. It yields the protein CASSQEGQGATGANVLTF.

CDR3 region: CASSSGRRYTGELFF. The CDR3 DNA reads TGTGCCAGCAGCTCTGGCCGGAGGTATACCGGGGAGCTGTTTTTT. The J gene is TRBJ2-2, the V gene TRBV5-6; perhaps TRBD2 as D (5 bases). Trimming stripped 3 bases from V and 5 bases from J, with 14 bases between. CDR1 and CDR2 (germline): SGHDT, YYEEEE. The CDR3 is 15 amino acids.

The V and J genes are TRBV2 and TRBJ1-6; D not resolved. The germline V gene has CDR1 SNHLY and CDR2 FYNNEI. Trimming took off 7 bases at V and 7 bases at J, with 8 bases between the two ends. The length of the CDR3 is 12 residues. The CDR3 reads CASIRLNSPLHF. The CDR3 DNA reads as TGTGCCAGCATCCGGTTAAATTCACCCCTCCACTTT.

This sequence joins TRBV6-1 and TRBJ1-1; tentatively, D is TRBD1 (6 bases). CDR1 and CDR2 from the germline V gene are MNHNS and SASEGT. V shed 6 bases and J shed 9 bases, with 14 bases lying between them. The CDR3 extends over 12 amino acids. The CDR3 nucleotides read TGTGCCAGCAGCCCCCGACAGGTTCAAGCTTTCTTT. Protein product: CASSPRQVQAFF.

The rearrangement uses TRBV7-2 and TRBJ2-1, with 10 bases fitting TRBD2. The germline V gene has CDR1 SGHTA and CDR2 FQGNSA. The CDR3 totals 14 residues. V was pared by 6 bases and J by 5 bases, with 4 bases of the junction left unmatched. In DNA form, the CDR3 reads TGTGCCAGCAGACTAGCGGGGAGAAACAATGAGCAGTTCTTC. Protein: CASRLAGRNNEQFF.

The V gene is TRBV5-1, the J gene TRBJ2-7; 7 bases line up with TRBD1. The CDR3 runs 13 residues. The V segment lost 3 bases and the J segment 5 bases; nucleotides outside the gene matches: 5. Germline CDR1 reads SGHRS; CDR2 reads YFSETQ. The DNA for the CDR3 is TGCGCCAGCAGCTACAGACAGGGTGACGAGCAGTACTTC. It yields the protein CASSYRQGDEQYF.

The V call is TRBV4-2, the J call TRBJ2-1; 11 nucleotides agree with TRBD2. V trimming: 4 bases; J trimming: 0 bases; junction bases outside the gene matches: 8. Germline CDR1 is LGHNA and CDR2 is YNFKEQ. The CDR3 is made up of 18 amino acids. CDR3 in DNA: TGTGCCAGCAGCCGGGGGTCACTAGCGGGGGCCTCCTACAATGAGCAGTTCTTC. It specifies CASSRGSLAGASYNEQFF.

This chain links TRBV5-1 with TRBJ2-5; 9 nucleotides line up with TRBD2. Per the germline V gene, CDR1 is SGHRS and CDR2 is YFSETQ. There are 15 residues in the CDR3. J gave up 4 bases and V 4 bases, and 8 bases lay outside the gene matches. The CDR3 region has the DNA TGCGCCAGCAGCCCGACTAGCGGTGTAGGAGAGACCCAGTACTTC. As protein: CASSPTSGVGETQYF.

The genes are TRBV7-9 and TRBJ1-1; 11 bases agree with TRBD1. CDR1 SEHNR and CDR2 FQNEAQ come from the germline V gene (reference sequence). The CDR3 spans 15 residues. V was pared by 3 bases and J by 5 bases, with 5 bases of the junction left unmatched. CDR3 nucleotides: TGTGCCAGCAGCTTGTGGGACAGGGGGAATACTGAAGCTTTCTTT. Protein: CASSLWDRGNTEAFF.

This clone was picked up a small number of times. This chain joins TRBV19 and TRBJ1-4; D is possibly TRBD1 (5 bases). With 2 bases removed from V and 3 bases from J, the gap between germline ends came to 10 bases. Germline V gene sequence: CDR1 LNHDA, CDR2 SQIVND (reference sequence). The CDR3 has 15 amino acids. The DNA of the CDR3 is TGTGCCAGTAGTATATCGGGACTTTCTAATGAAAAACTGTTTTTT. Translation: CASSISGLSNEKLFF. Looking up the rest from reference TRBV19 and TRBJ1-4 gives the full variable domain: DGGITQSPKYLFRKEGQNVTLSCEQNLNHDAMYWYRQDPGQGLRLIYYSQIVNDFQKGDIAEGYSVSREKKESFPLTVTSAQKNPTAFYLCASSISGLSNEKLFFGSGTQLSVL.

This chain joins TRBV9 and TRBJ1-3; D unresolved. There are 15 residues in the CDR3. Germline lookup yields CDR1 SGDLS and CDR2 YYNGEE. Trimming shortened V by 0 bases and J by 0 bases, and 7 bases separated the two germline ends. CDR3 loop: CASSVAHSSGNTIYF. In nucleotides, the CDR3 is TGTGCCAGCAGCGTAGCTCATAGCTCTGGAAACACCATATATTTT.

This rearrangement joins TRBV27 to TRBJ1-1; tentatively, D is TRBD1 (5 bases). The V end lost 6 bases, the J end lost 3 bases, and 11 bases lay between the germline ends. The length of the CDR3 is 13 residues. Germline V gene data show CDR1 as MNHEY and CDR2 as SMNVEV (reference sequence). The CDR3 protein is CASRDTWYTEAFF. CDR3 sequence (DNA): TGTGCCAGCAGGGACACCTGGTACACTGAAGCTTTCTTT.